These 26 T cell receptor beta chains originate from one sample sequenced in a study of control samples from healthy donors and cancer patients. The table came from immunoSEQ multiplex PCR; TCRdb's copy has only in-frame clones and leaves some out. The table shows about 120,000 clones, with 89% occurring only once. The sample consisted of blood. Every receptor here comes from a man between 50 and 59 years old in good health.

The V gene is TRBV24-1, the J gene TRBJ2-3, with 7 nucleotides matching TRBD1. The V gene's germline CDR1 is KGHDR and CDR2 SFDVKD. Unmatched junction bases numbered 3, after V lost 4 bases and J lost 0 bases. CDR3 length equals 15 residues. As DNA, the CDR3 is TGTGCCACCAGTGACGAGGGGGCTAGCACAGATACGCAGTATTTT. Translated, it gives CATSDEGASTDTQYF.

The V call is TRBV14, the J call TRBJ1-1, with TRBD1 matching over 9 bases. Germline trimming cut 6 bases from V and 3 bases from J; bases unmatched to any gene: 5. The germline V gene has CDR1 SGHDN and CDR2 FVKESK. The CDR3 contains 14 residues. The DNA for the CDR3 is TGTGCCAGCAGTCAGGACAGGGGCTACACTGAAGCTTTCTTT. Translation gives CASSQDRGYTEAFF.

This rearrangement joins TRBV30 to TRBJ1-2; D might be TRBD1 (6 bases). Germline V gene data show CDR1 as GTSNPN and CDR2 as SVGIG (reference sequence). V dropped 2 bases and J dropped 7 bases, with 11 bases sitting between them. The CDR3 has 12 amino acids. CDR3 protein: CAWSRGAGGYTF. The CDR3, as DNA: TGTGCCTGGAGTAGGGGGGCCGGTGGCTACACCTTC.

The gene calls are TRBV5-4 and TRBJ1-1; D gene ambiguous. The CDR3 contains 14 residues. From germline, CDR1 is SGHNT and CDR2 YYREEE (reference sequence). With 5 bases removed from V and 7 bases from J, the gap between germline ends came to 18 bases. The CDR3 loop reads CASRPDTLAFEAFF. The DNA of the CDR3 is TGTGCCAGCAGACCCGACACGCTGGCATTTGAAGCTTTCTTT.

The chain carries TRBV5-5 and TRBJ1-3; no clear D. CDR3 length equals 14 residues. The ends were cut back, 2 bases at V and 0 bases at J, with 6 bases in the middle. The germline V gene encodes CDR1 SGHKS and CDR2 YYEKEE (reference sequence). CDR3 DNA sequence: TGTGCCAGCAGCTTAGGCCACTCTGGAAACACCATATATTTT. Amino acids: CASSLGHSGNTIYF. Drawing the rest from reference TRBV5-5 and TRBJ1-3, the complete variable domain is DAGVTQSPTHLIKTRGQQVTLRCSPISGHKSVSWYQQVLGQGPQFIFQYYEKEERGRGNFPDRFSARQFPNYSSELNVNALLLGDSALYLCASSLGHSGNTIYFGEGSWLTVV.

A remark on this clone: A junction boundary mismatches the germline segment, possibly from a read error. V is TRBV19 and J is TRBJ1-1; D unresolved. CDR1 and CDR2 (germline): LNHDA, SQIVND (reference sequence). The CDR3 covers 15 residues. The CDR3 reads CASSVDRGLNTEAFF. CDR3 DNA sequence: TGTGCCAGTAGTGTAGATAGAGGACTGAACACTGAAGCTTTCTTT. Complete variable domain (other parts from reference TRBV19 and TRBJ1-1): DGGITQSPKYLFRKEGQNVTLSCEQNLNHDAMYWYRQDPGQGLRLIYYSQIVNDFQKGDIAEGYSVSREKKESFPLTVTSAQKNPTAFYLCASSVDRGLNTEAFFGQGTRLTVV.

J is TRBJ2-1 and V is TRBV3-1 (or the pseudogene TRBV3-2), with 11 bases that match TRBD2. CDR1 is LGHDT, CDR2 YNNKEL, per germline (reference sequence). With V trimmed by 2 bases and J by 7 bases, 7 bases remained unmatched. The CDR3 is 16 residues long. CDR3 amino acids: CASSQRLAGRANEQFF. CDR3 nucleotides: TGTGCCAGCAGCCAACGACTAGCGGGGCGGGCGAATGAGCAGTTCTTC.

This clone was counted once. The V and J genes are TRBV25-1 and TRBJ1-1, with D possibly being TRBD1 (5 bases). Trimming stripped 3 bases from V and 3 bases from J, with 20 bases between. The CDR3 spans 17 residues. CDR1 and CDR2 from the germline V gene are MGHDK and SYGVNS. The CDR3 DNA reads TGTGCCAGCAGTGACTCCTGGGACCCGGCGAAGGACACTGAAGCTTTCTTT. Its translation: CASSDSWDPAKDTEAFF.

This clone has a handful of counts. The chain carries TRBV7-9 and TRBJ2-7; D gene uncertain. Germline CDR1 and CDR2: SEHNR and FQNEAQ (reference sequence). V was trimmed by 5 bases and J by 3 bases, leaving 11 bases between them. The CDR3 length is 13 residues. The CDR3 spells CASSPLTGYEQYF. In nucleotides, the CDR3 is TGTGCCAGCAGCCCTCTGACTGGCTACGAGCAGTACTTC. Using reference TRBV7-9 and TRBJ2-7 for the parts outside the CDR3, the full variable domain is DTGVSQNPRHKITKRGQNVTFRCDPISEHNRLYWYRQTLGQGPEFLTYFQNEAQLEKSRLLSDRFSAERPKGSFSTLEIQRTEQGDSAMYLCASSPLTGYEQYFGPGTRLTVT.

CDR3 sequence: CASTLYTEAFF. In DNA, the CDR3 is TGTGCCAGCACCCTATACACTGAAGCTTTCTTT. This chain uses TRBV12-3 or TRBV12-4 with TRBJ1-1; no definite D call. The CDR3 has 11 amino acids. Trimming pared 7 bases from V and 3 bases from J, leaving 6 bases between.

The gene calls are TRBV9 and TRBJ2-5; D call uncertain. V was clipped by 0 bases and J by 3 bases, with 6 bases between them. The CDR3 has 13 amino acids. Germline CDR1 reads SGDLS; CDR2 reads YYNGEE. CDR3 amino acids: CASSVDHKETQYF. The CDR3 coding sequence is TGTGCCAGCAGCGTAGATCATAAAGAGACCCAGTACTTC.

This rearrangement joins TRBV5-4 to TRBJ2-4; TRBD2 aligns across 13 bases. The trim removed 3 bases at V and 8 bases at J, leaving 11 bases unmatched. Germline CDR1 is SGHNT and CDR2 is YYREEE (reference sequence). This CDR3 is 17 amino acids long. DNA for the CDR3: TGTGCCAGCAGCTCCACTAGCGGGGGGGGCCGCGGGGACATTCAGTACTTC. Its translation is CASSSTSGGGRGDIQYF.

The V call is TRBV2, the J call TRBJ1-1, with D maybe TRBD1 (5 bases). In germline, CDR1 is SNHLY, CDR2 FYNNEI. The V end was cut by 10 bases, the J end by 7 bases, with 19 bases between. The CDR3 is 13 residues long. The CDR3 protein is CATTDGRGGEAFF. CDR3 nucleotide sequence: TGTGCCACCACGGACGGAAGGGGTGGTGAAGCTTTCTTT.

V and J are TRBV6-2 or TRBV6-3 and TRBJ2-3; D is possibly TRBD1 (6 bases). The CDR3 covers 15 residues. The germline V gene has CDR1 MNHEY and CDR2 SVGEGT. Trimming took off 5 bases at V and 2 bases at J, with 14 bases between the two ends. The CDR3 DNA is TGTGCCAGCAGTCGCGCTGGACAGCTCACAGATACGCAGTATTTT. This gives the protein CASSRAGQLTDTQYF.

The chain uses TRBV7-2 and TRBJ2-1; no definite D call. CDR1 and CDR2 from the germline V gene are SGHTA and FQGNSA. Between the trimmed V and J ends, which lost 5 bases and 12 bases, there was a span of 23 bases. This CDR3 is built from 15 residues. CDR3 in DNA: TGTGCCAGCAGCGCCCAAGATTACAGTCGTTGGGGGCAGTTCTTC. Translation: CASSAQDYSRWGQFF.

This clone has a single count. The rearrangement joins TRBV6-6 to TRBJ1-1; the D is unclear. CDR3 size: 13 residues. Germline V gene data show CDR1 as MNHNY and CDR2 as SVGAGI (reference sequence). The V gene lost 0 bases and the J gene lost 6 bases, with 8 bases spanning the gap. CDR3 in DNA: TGTGCCAGCAGTTACTCCCAGGCCGCTGAAGCTTTCTTT. Protein: CASSYSQAAEAFF.

This clone appeared once. V and J are TRBV2 and TRBJ1-5; 7 bases match TRBD1. The junction had 3 bases not matched to a gene; V was cut back by 4 bases and J by 0 bases. Germline V gene data show CDR1 as SNHLY and CDR2 as FYNNEI. The CDR3 spans 15 residues. The CDR3 loop is CASSVQGYSNQPQHF. In DNA form, the CDR3 reads TGTGCCAGCAGTGTACAGGGGTATAGCAATCAGCCCCAGCATTTT.

The rearrangement joins TRBV6-1 to TRBJ1-1; unclear D gene. This CDR3 contains 12 residues. The V gene's germline CDR1 is MNHNS and CDR2 SASEGT. Trimming left V 2 bases short and J 5 bases short, with 6 bases between. The CDR3 here is CASSEQITEAFF. The CDR3 coding sequence is TGTGCCAGCAGTGAACAGATAACTGAAGCTTTCTTT.

The chain combines TRBV27 with TRBJ1-6, with TRBD1 matching over 7 bases. Per germline, CDR1 MNHEY and CDR2 SMNVEV (reference sequence). The CDR3 spans 16 residues. Trimming cost V 0 bases and J 9 bases; bases outside gene matches: 8. The CDR3 protein is CASSLSSGRGTSPLHF. CDR3 in DNA: TGTGCCAGCAGTTTATCGTCGGGCAGGGGGACTTCACCCCTCCACTTT.

This sequence joins TRBV10-3 and TRBJ1-2; 8 nucleotides line up with TRBD1. Unmatched junction bases numbered 5, after V lost 7 bases and J lost 4 bases. Germline V CDR1 and CDR2: ENHRY, SYGVKD. The CDR3 has 13 residues. CDR3 sequence: CAINTGGAYGYTF. CDR3 coding DNA: TGTGCCATCAATACAGGGGGTGCCTATGGCTACACCTTC.

The chain links TRBV4-1 to TRBJ2-2; no clear D. Deletions cut 4 bases from V and 6 bases from J, with 9 bases between. The V gene's germline CDR1 is MGHRA and CDR2 YSYEKL. The CDR3 totals 13 residues. The CDR3 here is CASSLLGSGELFF. In DNA form, the CDR3 reads TGCGCCAGCAGCCTCCTAGGGTCCGGGGAGCTGTTTTTT.

This clone was observed once. CDR3 region: CASSPWGQPPNSPLHF. The DNA of the CDR3 is TGTGCCAGCAGCCCTTGGGGACAGCCTCCAAATTCACCCCTCCACTTT. The rearrangement joins TRBV11-2 to TRBJ1-6, with 7 bases matching TRBD1. The germline gives CDR1 SGHAT, CDR2 FQNNGV. With V trimmed by 5 bases and J by 7 bases, 11 bases remained unmatched. This CDR3 contains 16 residues.

The DNA of the CDR3 is TGTGCCAGCAGCTTGGCGGCCTCCTACGAGCAGTACTTC. It codes for CASSLAASYEQYF. This rearrangement joins TRBV5-5 to TRBJ2-7; D gene unclear. Trimming shortened V by 0 bases and J by 0 bases, and 4 bases separated the two germline ends. In germline, CDR1 is SGHKS, CDR2 YYEKEE (reference sequence). The CDR3 loop spans 13 amino acids.

This chain joins TRBV2 and TRBJ1-5, with D uncertain. CDR1 and CDR2 from the germline V gene are SNHLY and FYNNEI. This CDR3 spans 13 amino acids. V was clipped by 7 bases and J by 1 base, with 8 bases between them. The CDR3 reads CASTRESNQPQHF. In DNA form, the CDR3 reads TGTGCCAGCACAAGGGAGAGCAATCAGCCCCAGCATTTT.

The rearrangement joins TRBV18 to TRBJ2-2, with D perhaps being TRBD1 or TRBD2 (7 bases each). The CDR3 is 17 residues long. V shed 3 bases and J shed 5 bases, with 19 bases lying between them. Germline loops: CDR1 KGHSH, CDR2 LQKENI. CDR3 residues: CASSPPRGEGATGELFF. The CDR3 nucleotides are TGTGCCAGCTCACCCCCCAGAGGGGAGGGGGCGACCGGGGAGCTGTTTTTT.

The V gene is TRBV29-1, the J gene TRBJ1-1; D is unclear. Germline V gene sequence: CDR1 SQVTM, CDR2 ANQGSEA. The V end was cut by 4 bases, the J end by 0 bases, with 6 bases between. This CDR3 spans 12 amino acids. CDR3 sequence reads: CSVGPLNTEAFF. As DNA, the CDR3 is TGCAGCGTTGGACCCCTGAACACTGAAGCTTTCTTT.